This is a list of T cell receptor beta chains from one sample in a study of identical twins. TCRdb called the 5' RACE reads again in MiXCR, with one record for every CDR3 protein. This table has 690,000 or so distinct CDR3 sequences, 8.6% appearing once. Another study also made use of these data, one on yellow fever vaccine responses in identical twins.

Sequenced material: PBMCs. Source of these receptors: a woman in her late teens or twenties in good health. CDR3s include the opening cysteine and the closing phenylalanine or tryptophan. D genes are given only for firm matches. Size is stated for part of the rows, as once, few or many counts, or as a class when the clone is expanded.

TRBD1	TRBV20-1	13	-	TRBJ2-7	CSARLDRPYEQYF	TGCAGTGCTAGACTGGACAGGCCCTACGAGCAGTACTTC
-	TRBV6-2/TRBV6-3	17	few	TRBJ2-1	CASSYGHGRGLVNEQFF	TGTGCCAGCAGTTACGGACATGGGCGGGGATTGGTTAATGAGCAGTTCTTC
-	TRBV15	13	many	TRBJ2-1	CATSRDAGNEQFF	TGTGCCACCAGCAGAGATGCGGGAAATGAGCAGTTCTTC
TRBD1	TRBV29-1	17	many	TRBJ1-1	CSVADTGGTTMNTEAFF	TGCAGCGTTGCCGATACAGGGGGCACCACCATGAACACTGAAGCTTTCTTT
-	TRBV2	12	-	TRBJ1-4	CASRVWVEKLFF	TGTGCCAGCAGGGTGTGGGTTGAAAAACTGTTTTTT
TRBD1	TRBV28	12	few	TRBJ1-1	CASSPRQGKAFF	TGTGCCAGCAGCCCCAGACAGGGAAAAGCTTTCTTT
TRBD2	TRBV29-1	15	few	TRBJ2-3	CSVDAQRGRLDTQYF	TGCAGCGTTGACGCCCAGCGGGGAAGGTTGGATACGCAGTATTTT
TRBD2	TRBV5-1	18	few	TRBJ2-3	CASSLGPAGGPLQNTQYF	TGCGCCAGCAGCTTGGGGCCAGCGGGGGGGCCGCTGCAAAATACGCAGTATTTT
-	TRBV12-3/TRBV12-4	15	-	TRBJ2-2	CASSPHRVIVGELFF	TGTGCCAGCAGTCCGCACAGGGTTATAGTCGGGGAGCTGTTTTTT
-	TRBV5-1	15	-	TRBJ1-6	CASSLDTPERWPLHF	TGCGCCAGCAGCTTAGACACTCCCGAAAGGTGGCCCCTCCACTTT
-	TRBV7-9	12	few	TRBJ2-1	CASSLKGVEQFF	TGTGCCAGCAGCTTAAAAGGGGTTGAGCAGTTCTTC
-	TRBV20-1	14	-	TRBJ1-3	CSARDMSSGNTIYF	TGCAGTGCTAGAGATATGAGCTCTGGAAACACCATATATTTT
-	TRBV12-5	12	many	TRBJ2-1	CASGWGGNEQFF	TGTGCTAGTGGTTGGGGTGGCAATGAGCAGTTCTTC
TRBD2	TRBV12-3/TRBV12-4	14	few	TRBJ2-7	CASRPSGGNYEQYF	TGTGCCAGCAGACCTAGCGGGGGAAACTACGAGCAGTACTTC
-	TRBV29-1	14	few	TRBJ1-1	CSVVGKWTSGEAFF	TGCAGCGTTGTAGGGAAATGGACCAGCGGGGAAGCTTTCTTT
TRBD2	TRBV6-2/TRBV6-3	15	-	TRBJ2-3	CASRFRASGSDTQYF	TGTGCCAGTCGTTTTCGGGCTAGCGGGAGTGATACGCAGTATTTT
TRBD2	TRBV24-1	17	-	TRBJ2-7	CATSDSGLAGGSYEQYF	TGTGCCACCAGTGATTCGGGCCTAGCGGGAGGGAGCTACGAGCAGTACTTC
-	TRBV28	13	many	TRBJ2-3	CASSSQITDTQYF	TGTGCCAGCAGTTCACAGATCACAGATACGCAGTATTTT
TRBD2	TRBV24-1	17	-	TRBJ2-4	CATSDSLTSGAKNIQYF	TGTGCCACCAGTGATTCCCTGACTAGCGGAGCCAAAAACATTCAGTACTTC
TRBD1	TRBV5-1	14	-	TRBJ2-5	CASVGDRGQETQYF	TGCGCCAGTGTAGGGGACAGGGGCCAAGAGACCCAGTACTTC
TRBD2	TRBV20-1	13	-	TRBJ2-7	CSAGSGDAYEQYF	TGCAGTGCCGGAAGCGGGGACGCCTACGAGCAGTACTTC
-	TRBV6-5	13	few	TRBJ1-2	CASSHRDNYGYTF	TGTGCCAGCAGTCACCGGGACAACTATGGCTACACCTTC
TRBD2	TRBV29-1	15	many	TRBJ2-2	CSVTSGLGNTGELFF	TGCAGCGTTACCTCGGGACTAGGGAACACCGGGGAGCTGTTTTTT
-	TRBV11-2	13	few	TRBJ2-1	CASRSLTTNEQFF	TGTGCCAGCAGATCCTTGACGACTAATGAGCAGTTCTTC